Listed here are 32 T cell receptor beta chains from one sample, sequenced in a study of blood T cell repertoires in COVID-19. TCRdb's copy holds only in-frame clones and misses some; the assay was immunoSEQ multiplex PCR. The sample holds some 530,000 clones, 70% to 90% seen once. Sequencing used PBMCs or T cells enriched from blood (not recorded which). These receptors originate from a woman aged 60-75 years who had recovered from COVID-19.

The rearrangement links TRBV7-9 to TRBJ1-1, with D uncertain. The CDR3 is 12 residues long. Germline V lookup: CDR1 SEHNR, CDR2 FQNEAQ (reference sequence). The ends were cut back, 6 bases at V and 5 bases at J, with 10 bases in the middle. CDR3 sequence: CASRREKTEAFF. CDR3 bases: TGTGCCAGCAGAAGAGAAAAGACTGAAGCTTTCTTT.

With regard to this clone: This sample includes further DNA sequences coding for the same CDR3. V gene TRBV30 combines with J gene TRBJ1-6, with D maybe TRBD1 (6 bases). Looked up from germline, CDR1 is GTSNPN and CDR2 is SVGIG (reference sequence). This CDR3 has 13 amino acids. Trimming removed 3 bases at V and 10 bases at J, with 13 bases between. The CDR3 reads CAWSLQGNSPLHF. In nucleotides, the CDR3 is TGTGCCTGGAGCTTACAGGGAAACTCACCCCTCCACTTT.

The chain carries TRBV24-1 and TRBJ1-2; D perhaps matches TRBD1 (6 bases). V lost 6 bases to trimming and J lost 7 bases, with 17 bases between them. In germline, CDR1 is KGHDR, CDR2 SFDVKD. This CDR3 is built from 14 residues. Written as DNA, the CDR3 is TGTGCCACCAGTATGGCAGGGGCGGGTAGTGGCTACACCTTC. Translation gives CATSMAGAGSGYTF.

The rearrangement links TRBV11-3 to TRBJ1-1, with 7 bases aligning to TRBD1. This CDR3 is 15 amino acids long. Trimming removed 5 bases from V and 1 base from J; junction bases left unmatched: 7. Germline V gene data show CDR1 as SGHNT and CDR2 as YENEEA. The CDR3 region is CASSPTRDRNTEAFF. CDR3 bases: TGTGCCAGCAGCCCCACCCGGGACAGGAACACTGAAGCTTTCTTT.

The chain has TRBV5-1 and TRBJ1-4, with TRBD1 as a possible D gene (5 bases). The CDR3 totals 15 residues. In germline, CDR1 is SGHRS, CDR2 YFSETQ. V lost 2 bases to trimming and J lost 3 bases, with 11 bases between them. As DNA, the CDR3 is TGCGCCAGCAGCTTAACGGGGGGAGCTAATGAAAAACTGTTTTTT. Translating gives CASSLTGGANEKLFF. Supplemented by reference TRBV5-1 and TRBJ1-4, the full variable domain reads KAGVTQTPRYLIKTRGQQVTLSCSPISGHRSVSWYQQTPGQGLQFLFEYFSETQRNKGNFPGRFSGRQFSNSRSEMNVSTLELGDSALYLCASSLTGGANEKLFFGSGTQLSVL.

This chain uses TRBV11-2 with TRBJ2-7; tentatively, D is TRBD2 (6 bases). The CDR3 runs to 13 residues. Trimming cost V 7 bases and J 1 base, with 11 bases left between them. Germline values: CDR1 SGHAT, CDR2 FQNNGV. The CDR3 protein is CASTYGGSYEQYF. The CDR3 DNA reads TGTGCCAGCACTTATGGGGGGTCCTACGAGCAGTACTTC.

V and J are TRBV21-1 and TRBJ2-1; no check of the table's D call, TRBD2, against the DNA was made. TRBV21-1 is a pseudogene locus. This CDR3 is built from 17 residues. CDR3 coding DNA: TGTGCCAGCAGCAATTACCTTAGCGGGTATACCTACAATGAGCAGTTCTTC. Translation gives CASSNYLSGYTYNEQFF.

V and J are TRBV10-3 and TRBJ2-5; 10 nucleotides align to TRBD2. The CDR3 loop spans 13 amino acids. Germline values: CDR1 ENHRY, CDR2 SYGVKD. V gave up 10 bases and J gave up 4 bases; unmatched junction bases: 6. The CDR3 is CATLSGGAETQYF. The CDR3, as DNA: TGTGCCACCTTAAGCGGGGGGGCAGAGACCCAGTACTTC.

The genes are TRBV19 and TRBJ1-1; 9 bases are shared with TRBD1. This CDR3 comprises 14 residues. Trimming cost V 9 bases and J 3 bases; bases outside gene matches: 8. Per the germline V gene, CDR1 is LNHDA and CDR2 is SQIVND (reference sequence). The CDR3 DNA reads TGTGCCAGCGGGACAGGGAGGGCTGACACTGAAGCTTTCTTT. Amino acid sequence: CASGTGRADTEAFF.

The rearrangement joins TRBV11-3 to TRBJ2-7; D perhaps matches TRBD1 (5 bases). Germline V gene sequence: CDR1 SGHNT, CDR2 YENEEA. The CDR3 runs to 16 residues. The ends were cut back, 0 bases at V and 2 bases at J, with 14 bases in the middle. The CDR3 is CASSLDRRQQPYEQYF. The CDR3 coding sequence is TGTGCCAGCAGCTTAGATCGTCGACAGCAACCCTACGAGCAGTACTTC.

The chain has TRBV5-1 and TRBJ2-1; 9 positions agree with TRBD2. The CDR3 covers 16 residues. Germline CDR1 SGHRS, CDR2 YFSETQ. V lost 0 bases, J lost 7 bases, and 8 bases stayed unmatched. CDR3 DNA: TGCGCCAGCAGCTTGGCCGTGTCTAGCGGGGATAATGAGCAGTTCTTC. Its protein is CASSLAVSSGDNEQFF. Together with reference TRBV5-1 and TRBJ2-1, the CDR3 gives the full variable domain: KAGVTQTPRYLIKTRGQQVTLSCSPISGHRSVSWYQQTPGQGLQFLFEYFSETQRNKGNFPGRFSGRQFSNSRSEMNVSTLELGDSALYLCASSLAVSSGDNEQFFGPGTRLTVL.

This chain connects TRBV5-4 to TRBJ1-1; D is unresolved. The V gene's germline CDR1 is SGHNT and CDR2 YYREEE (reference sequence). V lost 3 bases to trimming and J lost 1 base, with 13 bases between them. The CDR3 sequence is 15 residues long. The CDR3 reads CASSWGGSGNTEAFF. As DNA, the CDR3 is TGTGCCAGCAGCTGGGGTGGGAGTGGGAACACTGAAGCTTTCTTT.

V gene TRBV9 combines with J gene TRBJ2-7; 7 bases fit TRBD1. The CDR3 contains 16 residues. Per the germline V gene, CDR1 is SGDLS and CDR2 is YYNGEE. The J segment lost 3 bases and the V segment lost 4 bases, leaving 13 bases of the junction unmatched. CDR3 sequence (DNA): TGTGCCAGCAGCCCTCGCCTGGACAGGATCGTCTACGAGCAGTACTTC. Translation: CASSPRLDRIVYEQYF. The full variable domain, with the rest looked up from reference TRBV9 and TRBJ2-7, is DSGVTQTPKHLITATGQRVTLRCSPRSGDLSVYWYQQSLDQGLQFLIQYYNGEERAKGNILERFSAQQFPDLHSELNLSSLELGDSALYFCASSPRLDRIVYEQYFGPGTRLTVT.

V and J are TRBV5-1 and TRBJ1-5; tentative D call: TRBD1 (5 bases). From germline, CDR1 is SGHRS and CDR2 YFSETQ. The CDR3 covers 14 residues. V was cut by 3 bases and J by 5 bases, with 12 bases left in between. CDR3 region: CASSSRGGDQPQHF. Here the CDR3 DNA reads TGCGCCAGCAGCTCTCGAGGAGGGGATCAGCCCCAGCATTTT.

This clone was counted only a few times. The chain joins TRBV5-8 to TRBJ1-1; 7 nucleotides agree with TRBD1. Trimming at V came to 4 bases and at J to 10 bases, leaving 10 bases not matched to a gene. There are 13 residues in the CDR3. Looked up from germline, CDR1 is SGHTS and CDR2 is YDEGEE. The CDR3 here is CASSRGQSGGAFF. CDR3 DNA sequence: TGTGCCAGCAGCCGGGGACAGTCTGGCGGAGCTTTCTTT. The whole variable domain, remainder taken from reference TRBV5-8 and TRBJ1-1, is EAGVTQSPTHLIKTRGQQATLRCSPISGHTSVYWYQQALGLGLQFLLWYDEGEERNRGNFPPRFSGRQFPNYSSELNVNALELEDSALYLCASSRGQSGGAFFGQGTRLTVV.

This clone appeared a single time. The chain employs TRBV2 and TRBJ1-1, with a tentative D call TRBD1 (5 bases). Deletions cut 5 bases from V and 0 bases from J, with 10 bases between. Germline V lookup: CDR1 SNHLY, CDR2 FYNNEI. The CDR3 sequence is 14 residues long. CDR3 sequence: CASSYWTMNTEAFF. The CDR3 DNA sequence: TGTGCCAGCAGTTATTGGACAATGAACACTGAAGCTTTCTTT.

Written as DNA, the CDR3 is TGCGCCAGCGGGGGCGCCTATGGCTACACCTTC. Residues: CASGGAYGYTF. This chain connects TRBV10-2 to TRBJ1-2, with TRBD1 as a possible D gene (6 bases). Germline V gene data show CDR1 as WSHSY and CDR2 as SAAADI. The CDR3 spans 11 residues. Trimming removed 8 bases from V and 4 bases from J, with 8 bases in between.

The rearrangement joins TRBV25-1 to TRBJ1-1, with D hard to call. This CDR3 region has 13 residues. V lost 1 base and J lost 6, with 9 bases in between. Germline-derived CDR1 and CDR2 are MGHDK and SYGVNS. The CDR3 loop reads CASSEWEGAEAFF. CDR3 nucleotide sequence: TGTGCCAGCAGTGAATGGGAGGGAGCTGAAGCTTTCTTT.

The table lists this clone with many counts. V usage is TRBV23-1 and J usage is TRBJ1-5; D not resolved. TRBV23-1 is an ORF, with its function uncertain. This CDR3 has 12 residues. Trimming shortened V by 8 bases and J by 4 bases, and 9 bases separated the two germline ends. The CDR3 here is CASRRTNQPQHF. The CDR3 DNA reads TGCGCCAGCCGGAGGACGAATCAGCCCCAGCATTTT.

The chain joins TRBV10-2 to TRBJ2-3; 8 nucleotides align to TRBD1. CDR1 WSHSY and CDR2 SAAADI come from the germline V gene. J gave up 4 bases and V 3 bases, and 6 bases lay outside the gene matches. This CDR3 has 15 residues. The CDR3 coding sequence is TGCGCCAGCAGTGATGGACAGGGTATCGCAGATACGCAGTATTTT. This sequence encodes CASSDGQGIADTQYF.

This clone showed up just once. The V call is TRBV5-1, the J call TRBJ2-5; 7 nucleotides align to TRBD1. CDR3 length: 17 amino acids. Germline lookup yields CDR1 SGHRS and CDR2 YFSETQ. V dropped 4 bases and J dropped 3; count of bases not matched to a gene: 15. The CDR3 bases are TGCGCCAGCAGCCCCCACCGGGACAGACAAGATAAAGAGACCCAGTACTTC. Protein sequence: CASSPHRDRQDKETQYF.

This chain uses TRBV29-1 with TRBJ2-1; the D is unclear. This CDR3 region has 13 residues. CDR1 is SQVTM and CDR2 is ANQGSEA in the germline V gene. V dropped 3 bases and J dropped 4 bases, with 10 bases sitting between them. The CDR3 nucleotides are TGCAGCGTTGATCCTCCCTTTTACAATGAGCAGTTCTTC. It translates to CSVDPPFYNEQFF.

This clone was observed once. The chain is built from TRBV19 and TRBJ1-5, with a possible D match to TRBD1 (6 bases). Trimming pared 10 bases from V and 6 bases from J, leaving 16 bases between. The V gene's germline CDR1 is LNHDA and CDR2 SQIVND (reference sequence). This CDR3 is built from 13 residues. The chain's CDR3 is CATKPQGTQPQHF. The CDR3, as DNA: TGTGCCACCAAACCCCAGGGGACTCAGCCCCAGCATTTT.

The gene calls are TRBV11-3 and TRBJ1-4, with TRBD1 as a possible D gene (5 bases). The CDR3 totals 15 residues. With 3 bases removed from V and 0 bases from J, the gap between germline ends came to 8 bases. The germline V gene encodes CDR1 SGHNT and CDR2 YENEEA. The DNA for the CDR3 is TGTGCCAGCAGCTTTGGGGACTCAACTAATGAAAAACTGTTTTTT. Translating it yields CASSFGDSTNEKLFF.

CDR3 protein: CASRTVHEQYV. The CDR3 region has the DNA TGTGCCAGCAGAACTGTCCACGAGCAGTACGTC. V and J are TRBV6-5 and TRBJ2-7; D is unresolved. Germline values: CDR1 MNHEY, CDR2 SVGAGI. The CDR3 runs to 11 residues. The ends were cut back, 6 bases at V and 5 bases at J, with 8 bases in the middle.

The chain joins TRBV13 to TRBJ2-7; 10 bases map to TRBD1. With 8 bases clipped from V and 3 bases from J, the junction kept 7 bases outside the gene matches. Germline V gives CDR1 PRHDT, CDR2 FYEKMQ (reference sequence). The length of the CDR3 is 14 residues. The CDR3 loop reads CASRTGTGDYEQYF. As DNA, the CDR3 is TGTGCCAGCCGCACCGGGACAGGGGACTACGAGCAGTACTTC.

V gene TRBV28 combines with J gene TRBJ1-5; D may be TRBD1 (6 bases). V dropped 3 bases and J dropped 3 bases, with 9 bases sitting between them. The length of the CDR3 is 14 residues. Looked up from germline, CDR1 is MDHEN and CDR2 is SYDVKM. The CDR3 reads CASSFRGLNQPQHF. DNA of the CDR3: TGTGCCAGCAGTTTCAGGGGCCTCAATCAGCCCCAGCATTTT.

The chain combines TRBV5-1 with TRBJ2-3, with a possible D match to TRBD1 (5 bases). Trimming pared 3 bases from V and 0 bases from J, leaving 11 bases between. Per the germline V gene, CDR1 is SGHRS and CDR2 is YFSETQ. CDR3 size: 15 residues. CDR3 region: CASSSQEFSTDTQYF. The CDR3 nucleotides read TGCGCCAGCAGCTCACAGGAATTTAGCACAGATACGCAGTATTTT.

CDR3 in amino acids: CASSRLANRQGVSYEQYF. The CDR3 DNA reads TGTGCCAGCAGCCGACTGGCCAATAGACAGGGGGTGTCCTACGAGCAGTACTTC. The chain carries TRBV3-1 (or the pseudogene TRBV3-2) and TRBJ2-7, with 9 bases that match TRBD1. The germline gives CDR1 LGHDT, CDR2 YNNKEL (reference sequence). The CDR3 covers 18 residues. Unmatched junction bases numbered 14, after V lost 4 bases and J lost 1 base.

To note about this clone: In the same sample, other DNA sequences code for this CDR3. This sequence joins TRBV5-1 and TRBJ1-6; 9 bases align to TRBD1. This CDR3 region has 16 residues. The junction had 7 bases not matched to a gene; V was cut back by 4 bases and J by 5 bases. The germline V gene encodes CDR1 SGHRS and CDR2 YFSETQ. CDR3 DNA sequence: TGCGCCAGCAGCCTAAGGACAGGGGAGAATAATTCACCCCTCCACTTT. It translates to CASSLRTGENNSPLHF.

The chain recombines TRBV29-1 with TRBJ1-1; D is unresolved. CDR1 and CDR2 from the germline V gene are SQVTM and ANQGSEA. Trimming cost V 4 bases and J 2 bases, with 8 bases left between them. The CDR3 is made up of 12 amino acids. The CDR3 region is CSVAKLNTEAFF. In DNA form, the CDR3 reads TGCAGCGTTGCGAAGCTTAACACTGAAGCTTTCTTT.

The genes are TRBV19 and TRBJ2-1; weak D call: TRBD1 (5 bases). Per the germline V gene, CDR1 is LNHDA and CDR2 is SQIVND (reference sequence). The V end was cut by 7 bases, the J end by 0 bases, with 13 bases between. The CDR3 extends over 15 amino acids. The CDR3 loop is CASTHWGLSYNEQFF. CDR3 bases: TGTGCCAGTACCCACTGGGGCCTCTCCTACAATGAGCAGTTCTTC.